The 10 T cell receptor beta chains in this list originate from one sample, sequenced in a study of vaccination and CD4 T cells after COVID-19. TCRdb re-called the PCR reads with MiXCR, one entry per CDR3 protein. The sample includes around 30,000 distinct CDR3 sequences, about half of them seen just once. Documented time point: late sampling 161 to 241 days after vaccination in three convalescent patients. The material was CD4+ T cells from blood, obtained about 7 months after SARS-CoV-2 vaccination. These TCRs come from a human donor who had recovered from COVID-19.

The table lists this clonotype with a few counts. The chain joins TRBV11-3 to TRBJ2-7; no firm D call. With 4 bases removed from V and 2 bases from J, the gap between germline ends came to 12 bases. This CDR3 is built from 14 residues. The germline CDR1 and CDR2 sequences are SGHNT and YENEEA. The CDR3 sequence is CASSSPTAPYEQYF. The CDR3 DNA sequence: TGTGCCAGCAGCTCCCCTACGGCGCCCTACGAGCAGTACTTC.

This sequence joins TRBV19 and TRBJ1-1, with a possible D match to TRBD1 (5 bases). The CDR3 loop spans 14 amino acids. Trimming stripped 9 bases from V and 4 bases from J, with 18 bases between. Germline V gene lookup returns CDR1 LNHDA and CDR2 SQIVND (reference sequence). The CDR3 DNA follows: TGTGCCAGCATACTCAGGGCGGGTGGCACTGAAGCTTTCTTT. Encoded protein: CASILRAGGTEAFF.

The chain uses TRBV20-1 and TRBJ1-2; TRBD1 matches at 7 bases. The CDR3 has 16 amino acids. J was trimmed by 2 bases and V by 4 bases; bases with no gene match: 13. The germline V gene has CDR1 DFQATT and CDR2 SNEGSKA (reference sequence). DNA for the CDR3: TGCAGTGCTACGCCCTTCCTGACAGGGACGAACTATGGCTACACCTTC. It specifies CSATPFLTGTNYGYTF.

This chain uses TRBV7-2 with TRBJ2-1, with D perhaps matching TRBD2 (5 bases). Trimming shortened V by 6 bases and J by 8 bases, and 11 bases separated the two germline ends. CDR1 SGHTA and CDR2 FQGNSA come from the germline V gene. CDR3 size: 12 residues. The CDR3 loop reads CASSPSGYEQFF. As DNA, the CDR3 is TGTGCCAGCAGTCCTTCGGGGTATGAGCAGTTCTTC.

The chain employs TRBV20-1 and TRBJ2-3, with 10 bases matching TRBD2. V lost 6 bases and J lost 4; bases outside the gene matches: 1. The CDR3 extends over 12 amino acids. The germline gives CDR1 DFQATT, CDR2 SNEGSKA (reference sequence). DNA of the CDR3: TGCAGTGCAGCGGGAGGGGCAGATACGCAGTATTTT. Its protein is CSAAGGADTQYF.

The rearrangement joins TRBV28 to TRBJ1-2, with D perhaps matching TRBD1 (6 bases). The V gene lost 4 bases and the J gene lost 3 bases, with 18 bases spanning the gap. CDR1 and CDR2 (germline): MDHEN, SYDVKM. The length of the CDR3 is 16 residues. CDR3 protein: CASSSTPKQGDYGYTF. Here the CDR3 DNA reads TGTGCCAGCAGTTCAACCCCCAAACAGGGAGACTATGGCTACACCTTC.

V is TRBV20-1 and J is TRBJ2-7; 12 nucleotides align to TRBD1. The CDR3 loop spans 15 amino acids. Germline trimming cut 3 bases from V and 2 bases from J; bases unmatched to any gene: 5. Germline CDR1 and CDR2: DFQATT and SNEGSKA (reference sequence). In DNA, the CDR3 is TGCAGTGCTAGTGTTGGGACAGGGGGCGCCTACGAGCAGTACTTC. Protein: CSASVGTGGAYEQYF.

In its sample, this clonotype was seen a few times. The V and J genes are TRBV7-9 and TRBJ1-5; D remains ambiguous. This CDR3 is 15 amino acids long. The germline V gene has CDR1 SEHNR and CDR2 FQNEAQ (reference sequence). The V gene lost 5 bases and the J gene lost 3 bases, with 14 bases spanning the gap. CDR3 protein: CASSPGQDLNQPQHF. The CDR3 bases are TGTGCCAGCAGCCCAGGCCAGGACCTCAATCAGCCCCAGCATTTT.

This clonotype was recorded a few times. V usage is TRBV20-1 and J usage is TRBJ1-2, with TRBD1 as a possible D gene (5 bases). The V and J ends lost 6 bases and 0 bases respectively, with 17 bases between them. This CDR3 region has 15 residues. CDR1 DFQATT and CDR2 SNEGSKA come from the germline V gene (reference sequence). CDR3 in DNA: TGCAGTGCCCGCCCAACGGGGACGGCTAACTATGGCTACACCTTC. As protein: CSARPTGTANYGYTF.

This clonotype was counted a few times. This chain joins TRBV6-1 and TRBJ2-2, with D perhaps matching TRBD1 or TRBD2 (5 bases each). This CDR3 is 15 amino acids long. CDR1 is MNHNS, CDR2 SASEGT, per germline. The germline V and J ends were trimmed by 6 bases and 2 bases, with 13 bases remaining between them. The CDR3 protein is CASRAVGDNTGELFF. DNA for the CDR3: TGTGCCAGCAGGGCCGTAGGGGACAACACCGGGGAGCTGTTTTTT.